Shown below are 13 T cell receptor beta chains from a single sample sequenced in a study of cytomegalovirus exposure and HLA in healthy donors. PCR was performed using 60 Vbeta and 13 Jbeta primers. Profiling relied on immunoSEQ multiplex PCR, and the TCRdb table lists in-frame clones only, not all of them. The data show about 72,000 clones, 60% to 75% seen once. The source material was PBMCs. The receptors stem from a man between 40 and 49 years old in good health and CMV-seropositive.

This clone showed up just a few times. This chain uses TRBV4-1 with TRBJ1-3; the D gene is possibly TRBD1 (5 bases). Germline CDR1 reads MGHRA; CDR2 reads YSYEKL. The V and J ends lost 1 base and 3 bases respectively, with 13 bases between them. CDR3 length: 16 residues. Here the CDR3 reads CASSQGQGSLGNTIYF. CDR3 coding DNA: TGCGCCAGCAGCCAAGGTCAGGGCTCTCTTGGAAACACCATATATTTT.

The chain joins TRBV6-5 to TRBJ2-7; 9 bases fit TRBD1. Germline assignment: CDR1 MNHEY and CDR2 SVGAGI. V dropped 2 bases and J dropped 2; count of bases not matched to a gene: 4. The CDR3 contains 15 residues. CDR3 DNA sequence: TGTGCCAGCAGTTACGTCGGGACAGGGCCCTACGAGCAGTACTTC. This gives the protein CASSYVGTGPYEQYF.

This clone occurred a few times. With only one base between it and a far larger clone, this is likely a read error. The CDR3 does not close with the conserved phenylalanine or tryptophan, likely indicating a read error. This sample includes further DNA sequences coding for the same CDR3. The V and J genes are TRBV5-6 and TRBJ1-2; D ambiguous. Trimming stripped 5 bases from V and 8 bases from J, with 22 bases between. The germline V gene encodes CDR1 SGHDT and CDR2 YYEEEE. This CDR3 region has 15 residues. CDR3 coding DNA: TGTGCCAGCAGTACCCTAGGAGCCGAAAGAGAAGGCTACACCGTC. Translating it yields CASSTLGAEREGYTV.

The chain employs TRBV7-8 and TRBJ1-5; D is undetermined. Germline V CDR1 and CDR2: SGHVS, FQNEAQ. V shed 1 base and J shed 7 bases, with 8 bases lying between them. The CDR3 extends over 13 amino acids. This chain's CDR3 is CASSLDREQPQHF. Written as DNA, the CDR3 is TGTGCCAGCAGCTTAGATCGGGAACAGCCCCAGCATTTT.

V and J are TRBV5-1 and TRBJ1-2, with 7 nucleotides matching TRBD1. In germline, CDR1 is SGHRS, CDR2 YFSETQ. The V segment lost 4 bases and the J segment 7 bases; nucleotides outside the gene matches: 7. This CDR3 is built from 13 residues. Here the CDR3 reads CASSHDRVSGYTF. CDR3 DNA: TGCGCCAGCAGCCACGACAGGGTCAGTGGCTACACCTTC.

V and J are TRBV13 and TRBJ2-2; 8 bases align to TRBD1. Per germline, CDR1 PRHDT and CDR2 FYEKMQ (reference sequence). The ends lost 6 bases at V and 4 bases at J; junction bases unmatched: 4. The CDR3 consists of 14 residues. CDR3 nucleotides: TGTGCCAGCAGAAGGACAGGGCCCACCGGGGAGCTGTTTTTT. Translating gives CASRRTGPTGELFF.

The chain is built from TRBV7-9 and TRBJ2-7; 9 bases agree with TRBD1. This CDR3 region has 15 residues. In germline, CDR1 is SEHNR, CDR2 FQNEAQ (reference sequence). V lost 5 bases, J lost 3 bases, and 8 bases stayed unmatched. Written as DNA, the CDR3 is TGTGCCAGCAGCCCCCGGACAGGGGAGGGCTACGAGCAGTACTTC. It codes for CASSPRTGEGYEQYF.

This sequence joins TRBV19 and TRBJ1-5; 7 bases line up with TRBD1. Trimming at V came to 6 bases and at J to 5 bases, leaving 4 bases not matched to a gene. The CDR3 has 13 amino acids. Germline V CDR1 and CDR2: LNHDA, SQIVND (reference sequence). The CDR3 region is CASSHRGHQPQHF. The DNA for the CDR3 is TGTGCCAGTAGCCACAGGGGACATCAGCCCCAGCATTTT.

This sequence joins TRBV7-3 and TRBJ2-2, with no clear D. The CDR3 is made up of 16 amino acids. The germline V gene has CDR1 SGHTA and CDR2 FQGTGA. V was clipped by 0 bases and J by 0 bases, with 8 bases between them. The CDR3 sequence: CASSLTRAANTGELFF. DNA for the CDR3: TGTGCCAGCAGCTTAACGCGTGCCGCGAACACCGGGGAGCTGTTTTTT.

The gene calls are TRBV27 and TRBJ1-5; D ambiguous. Deletions cut 6 bases from V and 0 bases from J, with 3 bases between. The germline CDR1 and CDR2 sequences are MNHEY and SMNVEV (reference sequence). This CDR3 has 12 amino acids. The CDR3: CASSFSNQPQHF. Here the CDR3 DNA reads TGTGCCAGCAGCTTTAGCAATCAGCCCCAGCATTTT.

The V and J genes are TRBV29-1 and TRBJ2-1; 12 bases match TRBD2. The CDR3 is made up of 16 amino acids. Germline V gene data show CDR1 as SQVTM and CDR2 as ANQGSEA. The trim removed 1 base at V and 8 bases at J, leaving 9 bases unmatched. CDR3 protein: CSVEALAGGLVDEQFF. The CDR3 DNA reads TGCAGCGTTGAAGCACTAGCGGGGGGCCTTGTCGATGAGCAGTTCTTC.

There are a few counts of this clone. J is TRBJ1-3 and V is TRBV19; D is ambiguous. CDR3 length: 14 residues. V was pared by 7 bases and J by 3 bases, with 13 bases between. Germline V gene data show CDR1 as LNHDA and CDR2 as SQIVND (reference sequence). CDR3 DNA: TGTGCCAGTACGGGGAGAGGGAATGGAAACACCATATATTTT. Its protein product is CASTGRGNGNTIYF.

The genes are TRBV4-3 and TRBJ1-1; a possible D gene is TRBD1 (6 bases). V lost 6 bases and J lost 3, with 14 bases in between. This CDR3 region has 14 residues. Germline assignment: CDR1 LGHNA and CDR2 YSLEER. CDR3 bases: TGCGCCAGCAGACGACAGGTGAGGGACACTGAAGCTTTCTTT. This translates into CASRRQVRDTEAFF.